Listed here are 15 T cell receptor beta chains from one sample, sequenced in a study of T cells in Graves' hyperthyroidism and ophthalmopathy. Amplified TCR beta CDR3 regions came from RNA transcripts. The TCR CDR3 was amplified in a first-round RT-PCR using the HTBI primer set. MiXCR, applied by TCRdb to the multiplex PCR reads, yields one record per CDR3 protein. The sample consists of hundreds of thousands of distinct CDR3 sequences, roughly 14% of them appearing once. Sequences were obtained from blood. Receptors originate from a woman aged 45-60 years with Graves' ophthalmopathy.

Many counts were recorded for this clonotype. The rearrangement uses TRBV7-2 and TRBJ2-1; 8 bases line up with TRBD2. Germline CDR1 SGHTA, CDR2 FQGNSA. The CDR3 sequence is 16 residues long. Trimming cost V 5 bases and J 4 bases; bases outside gene matches: 10. Here the CDR3 reads CASSPGAGVRYNEQFF. CDR3 in DNA: TGTGCCAGCAGCCCCGGAGCGGGAGTTAGGTACAATGAGCAGTTCTTC.

As concerns this clonotype: This may stem from a read error, because a much larger clone lies one nucleotide away. This chain links TRBV6-9 with TRBJ2-7; 13 bases are a match to TRBD2. Germline V CDR1 and CDR2: MNHGY, SVAAGI. With V trimmed by 4 bases and J by 7 bases, 19 bases remained unmatched. The CDR3 loop spans 19 amino acids. This CDR3 is CASSFSGTAGLAGVWEQYF. The CDR3 bases are TGTGCCAGCAGTTTCTCCGGGACAGCTGGACTAGCGGGAGTGTGGGAGCAGTACTTC.

This clonotype was seen many times. J is TRBJ1-1 and V is TRBV18, with 7 bases that match TRBD1. V was clipped by 2 bases and J by 3 bases; unmatched bases: 6. Germline V gene lookup returns CDR1 KGHSH and CDR2 LQKENI. This CDR3 is 15 amino acids long. The DNA of the CDR3 is TGTGCCAGCTCACCAAGGATAACAGGGGACACTGAAGCTTTCTTT. Translated, it gives CASSPRITGDTEAFF.

This clonotype has just a few counts. The genes are TRBV7-2 and TRBJ2-7; D unclear. V was trimmed by 1 base and J by 6 bases, leaving 10 bases between them. The germline V gene encodes CDR1 SGHTA and CDR2 FQGNSA. This CDR3 contains 13 residues. The CDR3 sequence is CASSLESLGEQYF. CDR3 sequence (DNA): TGTGCCAGCAGCTTAGAATCCTTGGGCGAGCAGTACTTC. Looking up the rest from reference TRBV7-2 and TRBJ2-7 gives the full variable domain: GAGVSQSPSNKVTEKGKDVELRCDPISGHTALYWYRQSLGQGLEFLIYFQGNSAPDKSGLPSDRFSAERTGGSVSTLTIQRTQQEDSAVYLCASSLESLGEQYFGPGTRLTVT.

The chain carries TRBV19 and TRBJ2-6, with 9 bases lining up with TRBD1. Losses at the gene ends were 8 bases for V and 1 base for J; bases not matched to a gene: 9. The CDR3 is 17 residues long. Germline V CDR1 and CDR2: LNHDA, SQIVND (reference sequence). This chain's CDR3 is CASSETGGKSGANVLTF. CDR3 nucleotide sequence: TGTGCCAGTTCGGAAACAGGGGGCAAGTCTGGGGCCAACGTCCTGACTTTC. Looking up the rest from reference TRBV19 and TRBJ2-6 gives the full variable domain: DGGITQSPKYLFRKEGQNVTLSCEQNLNHDAMYWYRQDPGQGLRLIYYSQIVNDFQKGDIAEGYSVSREKKESFPLTVTSAQKNPTAFYLCASSETGGKSGANVLTFGAGSRLTVL.

This clonotype was counted ten times or more. The rearrangement joins TRBV27 to TRBJ1-3; D uncertain. CDR1 and CDR2 from the germline V gene are MNHEY and SMNVEV (reference sequence). The ends were cut back, 4 bases at V and 3 bases at J, with 1 base in the middle. The CDR3 totals 11 residues. The DNA of the CDR3 is TGTGCCAGCAGTTATGGAAACACCATATATTTT. Protein sequence: CASSYGNTIYF.

The rearrangement links TRBV12-3 or TRBV12-4 to TRBJ2-4; 10 nucleotides match TRBD2. Trimming removed 3 bases from V and 1 base from J; junction bases left unmatched: 24. The CDR3 runs 23 residues. The DNA of the CDR3 is TGTGCCAGCAGTTTGCGGGTCGCTGCTAGCGGGAGATTTGGGGTCGGGGCCAAAAACATTCAGTACTTC. Amino acid sequence: CASSLRVAASGRFGVGAKNIQYF.

Comments on this clonotype: Just one base apart from a much larger clone, this may be a read error. The rearrangement joins TRBV5-1 to TRBJ1-4; D ambiguous. This CDR3 is built from 16 residues. The V gene's germline CDR1 is SGHRS and CDR2 YFSETQ. The CDR3 spells CASSLGLTATNEKLLF. The CDR3 region has the DNA TGCGCCAGCAGCTTGGGATTAACAGCAACTAATGAAAAACTGCTTTTT.

This clonotype appeared many times. The chain recombines TRBV18 with TRBJ2-7, with 10 bases aligning to TRBD2. In germline, CDR1 is KGHSH, CDR2 LQKENI. Trimming cost V 3 bases and J 2 bases; bases outside gene matches: 7. This CDR3 comprises 16 residues. CDR3 sequence (DNA): TGTGCCAGCTCACCGTCTAGCGGGAGACTTACCTACGAGCAGTACTTC. This translates into CASSPSSGRLTYEQYF.

V gene TRBV15 combines with J gene TRBJ1-3; the D gene is possibly TRBD1 (6 bases). The germline V gene encodes CDR1 LNHNV and CDR2 YYDKDF (reference sequence). V was shortened by 0 bases and J by 2 bases, with 14 bases between the two germline ends. The CDR3 spans 17 residues. CDR3 in DNA: TGTGCCACCAGCAGAGATCCCGGCAGGGGAACTGGAAACACCATATATTTT. Translated, it gives CATSRDPGRGTGNTIYF.

This clonotype was observed many times. The chain combines TRBV7-2 with TRBJ1-5; D possibly corresponds to TRBD1 (5 bases). V lost 2 bases to trimming and J lost 4 bases, with 15 bases between them. From germline, CDR1 is SGHTA and CDR2 FQGNSA. The CDR3 consists of 16 residues. The CDR3 reads CASSLLFDSSNQPQHF. For the CDR3, the DNA is TGTGCCAGCAGCTTACTTTTTGACAGTTCTAATCAGCCCCAGCATTTT.

J is TRBJ2-3 and V is TRBV9, with 8 bases that match TRBD2. Looked up from germline, CDR1 is SGDLS and CDR2 is YYNGEE. This CDR3 contains 16 residues. V lost 4 bases, J lost 0 bases, and 7 bases stayed unmatched. The CDR3 reads CASSLTSGESTDTQYF. The CDR3 DNA sequence: TGTGCCAGCAGCTTAACTAGCGGAGAAAGCACAGATACGCAGTATTTT.

The chain links TRBV29-1 to TRBJ2-7; D is possibly TRBD2 (7 bases). The CDR3 is made up of 12 amino acids. Trimming shortened V by 4 bases and J by 4 bases, and 11 bases separated the two germline ends. From germline, CDR1 is SQVTM and CDR2 ANQGSEA. The CDR3: CSVVGGGYEQYF. The CDR3 DNA is TGCAGCGTTGTAGGGGGGGGTTACGAGCAGTACTTC.

This clonotype was counted many times. The chain combines TRBV28 with TRBJ1-2, with D unresolved. Germline V gives CDR1 MDHEN, CDR2 SYDVKM. The CDR3 has 10 amino acids. Trimming removed 8 bases from V and 5 bases from J, with 6 bases in between. CDR3 nucleotide sequence: TGTGCCAGCGGTAGATATGGCTACACCTTC. As protein: CASGRYGYTF.

This clonotype was recorded at least ten times. This rearrangement joins TRBV7-9 to TRBJ2-2; TRBD2 aligns across 7 bases. The germline V gene encodes CDR1 SEHNR and CDR2 FQNEAQ (reference sequence). This CDR3 has 17 residues. Losses at the gene ends were 2 bases for V and 4 bases for J; bases not matched to a gene: 10. CDR3 in amino acids: CASSLIQGLVITGELFF. CDR3 in DNA: TGTGCCAGCAGCTTAATTCAAGGACTAGTGATCACCGGGGAGCTGTTTTTT.